Sequencing of this T cell receptor beta chain was carried out in a study of blood T cells in healthy people across ages. Germline lookup yields CDR1 DFQATT and CDR2 SNEGSKA (reference sequence). Deletions cut 5 bases from V and 7 bases from J, with 16 bases between. The CDR3 length is 13 residues. A J-beta primer mix and a sample-barcoded 5' primer were used in a second PCR of about 7 to 12 cycles. From the 5' RACE reads, TCRdb called clonotypes with MiXCR, one entry per CDR3 protein. The sample lists some 940,000 distinct CDR3 sequences, 25% to 30% occurring once. This clonotype was counted many times. The same data also went into a second study, on T cells of mothers and their children. That source reports: Donation involved a few healthy Caucasian mothers and the six children that they had.

The V gene is TRBV20-1, the J gene TRBJ2-3; D gene unclear. The receptor was isolated from a woman aged 40 to 50 in good health. Input material: blood. The DNA for the CDR3 is TGCAGTGCTCCACCAATGGGAACTAATACGCAGTATTTT. It specifies CSAPPMGTNTQYF.